This T cell receptor beta chain came from a study of shared clonotypes between healthy human individuals (dated by TCRdb to about 2020). With respect to the entire study: Three men and two women, aged 18 to 49 years, made up the cohort. For each donor, CD4 naive and CD4 memory were each given three plates, CD8 naive was given two plates, and CD8 memory was given one plate. To estimate repertoire size and how much clonotypes are shared between individuals, the study performed deep sequencing of blood TCR repertoires from about 5 healthy adults. To increase sequencing depth and limit assay-specific biases, TCR repertoire library preparation and sequencing were carried out by different laboratories using diverse techniques. Leukapheresis yielded between about 0.94 and 8.9 billion PBMCs per donor.

Summary of the overall study and its limitations: The small number of donors limited the genetic and exposure-history diversity represented. Higher generation probabilities were observed for clonotypes shared by all four sorted-subset donors than for non-shared clonotypes. Estimated clonotype richness was generally larger for naive than for memory subsets. Sampling was restricted to blood, and TCR repertoires in tissues likely differ from the TCR repertoires found in blood. When a handful of donors were compared, the shared fraction of clonotypes was about 5.4% for naive CD4, about 4% for naive CD8, roughly 2.5% for memory CD4, and 0.3% to 0.5% for memory CD8. Based on pairwise subsampling, the degree of clonotype sharing among donors was expected to be affected by sequencing depth. Incomplete sequencing was indicated by rarefaction of sorted-subset datasets, despite the large sequencing depth.

About this clone: This clone's antigen is unknown. Per-nucleotide qualities are absent, and no much larger clonotype sits a single base away. The same CDR3 is also encoded by other DNA sequences in this sample.

Using the deep immunoSEQ assay, TCR CDR3 regions were amplified from genomic DNA by multiplex PCR. Extracted genomic DNA from each cell subset was distributed evenly across all wells of several immunoSEQ 96-well plates, and each plate was treated as a replicate. For sorted subsets, roughly 190 ng of genomic DNA, equivalent to 25,000 to 30,000 T cell genomes, went into each replicate PCR. Purified libraries were measured with a Qubit 3.0 fluorometer, size-checked on a Bioanalyzer 2100, and measured again with the KAPA Library Quantification kit. Each immunoSEQ 96-well plate was sequenced on its own single-read 150-cycle Illumina NextSeq 550 flow cell. Turning to the authors' computational methods: The immunoSEQ output contained only junctional sequences without quality scores, so filtering could not match that applied to full-length reads. To assign V/J genes and CDR3, sequences were annotated against IMGT germline references using PyIR, a Python wrapper for IgBLAST v1.9. Reads with weak V/J assignments (E-value above 1e-6), missing CDR3, stop codons, out-of-frame junctions, or ambiguous translated residues were removed. V3J clonotypes were defined as sequences sharing the same inferred V gene, J gene, and CDR3 amino acid sequence. Percentage overlap between repertoires was computed as shared unique clonotypes divided by the size of the smaller repertoire. Richness of each repertoire was evaluated using RTK rarefaction, the Chao1 estimator, and Recon v2.1 estimates of unobserved clonotypes. Generation probabilities for all TCRbeta clonotypes obtained by the gDNA method from a handful of donors were computed using OLGA. What TCRdb holds here is the immuneACCESS table cut down to in-frame rearrangements. Part of the clones is not present; checked against another copy, under half of the missing clones reflect an unresolved V gene, and the others are unexplained. That table supplies the V and J calls and clone size; D and trimming were determined from the DNA. For this sample the table gives about 2.3 million clones, of which just under 95% were detected only once. Of the sample, 0.3% to 0.4% is held by the ten largest clones.

The CDR3 covers 14 residues, taking in both the cysteine and the phenylalanine. Only the CDR3 DNA stays, 42 bases, in frame from base 1. CDR1 is given as SGHRS and CDR2 as YFSETQ, both from the germline V gene. Trimming takes 0 bases from V and 4 bases from J, and the germline ends sit 8 bases apart. The donors were healthy, HIV-negative adults with no recently reported acute infections or vaccinations. Every donor was a Caucasian adult residing in Nashville, Tennessee, USA. CD4+ T cells were enriched by magnetic negative selection, after which naive cells were positively selected on CD45RA and the negative fraction was taken as the memory subset. Blood was obtained by leukapheresis, after which PBMCs were separated by Ficoll-Histopaque density gradient centrifugation and cryopreserved in liquid nitrogen vapor phase. Analytical flow cytometry was used to check the purity and quantity of every magnetically sorted T cell population. Genomic DNA was isolated from each sorted fraction and quantified by UV absorbance on a Nanodrop 2000c.

Sequenced sample: naive CD4+ T cells from PBMCs. This sample's cell subset or site label indicates: CD45RA+ positively selected. The chain couples TRBV5-1 to TRBJ1-3; a tentative D call is TRBD1 (5 bases match). The TCR comes from a man between 18 and 35 years old in good health. Some clones in this sample may be carry-over from other donors' samples. The DNA reads TGCGCCAGCAGCTTGGTAGGGGTGGGAAACACCATATATTTT. Its protein product is CASSLVGVGNTIYF.